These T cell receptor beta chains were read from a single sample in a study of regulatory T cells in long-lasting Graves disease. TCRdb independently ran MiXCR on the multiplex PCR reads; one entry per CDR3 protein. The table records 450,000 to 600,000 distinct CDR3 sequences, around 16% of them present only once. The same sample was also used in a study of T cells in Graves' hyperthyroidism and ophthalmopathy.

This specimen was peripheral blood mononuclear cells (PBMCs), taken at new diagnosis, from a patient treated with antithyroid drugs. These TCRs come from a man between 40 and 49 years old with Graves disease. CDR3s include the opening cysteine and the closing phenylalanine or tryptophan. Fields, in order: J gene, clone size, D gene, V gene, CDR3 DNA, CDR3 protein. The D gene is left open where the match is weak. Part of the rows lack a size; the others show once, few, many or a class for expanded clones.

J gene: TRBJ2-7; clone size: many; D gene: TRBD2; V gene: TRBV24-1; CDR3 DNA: TGTGCCACCAGTGATCGTAATCTAGCGGGAGGGGCCTACGAGCAGTACTTC; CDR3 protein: CATSDRNLAGGAYEQYF
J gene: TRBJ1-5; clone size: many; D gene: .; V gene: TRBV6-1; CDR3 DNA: TGTGCCAGCAGGGGGATATCGGGTTCACGCAATCAGCCCCAGCATTTT; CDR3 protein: CASRGISGSRNQPQHF
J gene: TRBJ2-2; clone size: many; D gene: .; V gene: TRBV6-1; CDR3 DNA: TGTGCCAGCGACCTGACGGCCGCTCCAGGGGAGCTGTTTTTT; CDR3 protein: CASDLTAAPGELFF
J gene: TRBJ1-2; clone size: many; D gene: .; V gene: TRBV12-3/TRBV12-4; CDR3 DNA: TGTGCCAGCAGTCAGCTTGACTATGGCTACACCTTC; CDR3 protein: CASSQLDYGYTF
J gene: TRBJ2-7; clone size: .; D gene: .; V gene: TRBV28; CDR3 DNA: TGTGCCAGCCTCAAGGGGGTGGGAGGGGGGACCTACGAGCAGTACTTC; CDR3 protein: CASLKGVGGGTYEQYF
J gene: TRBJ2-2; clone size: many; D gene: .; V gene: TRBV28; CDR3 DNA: TGTGCCAGCAGTTGGGGAGTCGGGGAGCTGTTTTTT; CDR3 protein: CASSWGVGELFF
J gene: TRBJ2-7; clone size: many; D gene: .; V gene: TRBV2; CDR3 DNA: TGTGCCAGCAGTGTAGGGGGGAGTCGGCACGAGCAGTACTTC; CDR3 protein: CASSVGGSRHEQYF
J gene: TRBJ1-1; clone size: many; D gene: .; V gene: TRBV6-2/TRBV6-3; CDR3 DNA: TGTGCCAGCAGCGGGGGAGACACTGAAGCTTTCTTT; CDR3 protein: CASSGGDTEAFF
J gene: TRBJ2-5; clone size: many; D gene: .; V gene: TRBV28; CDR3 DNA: TGTGCCAGCAGTTCTGGACGGACGGAACAAGAGACCCAGTACTTC; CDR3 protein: CASSSGRTEQETQYF
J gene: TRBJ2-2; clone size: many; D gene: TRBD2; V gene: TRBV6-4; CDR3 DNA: TGTGCCAGCAGTGATTTTAGCAGCGGGAGTCCCGGGGAGCTGTTTTTT; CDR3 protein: CASSDFSSGSPGELFF
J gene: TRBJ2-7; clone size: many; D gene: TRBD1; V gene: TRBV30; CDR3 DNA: TGTGCCTGGAGTGCCTCGACAGGGTTCTCCTACGAGCAGTACTTC; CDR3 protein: CAWSASTGFSYEQYF
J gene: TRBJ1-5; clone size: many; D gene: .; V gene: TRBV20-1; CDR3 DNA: TGCAGTGCTAGAGACGCACGATATAGCAATCAGCCCCAGCATTTT; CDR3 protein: CSARDARYSNQPQHF
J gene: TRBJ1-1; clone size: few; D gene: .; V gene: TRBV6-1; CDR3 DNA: TGTGCCAGCAGAACTGTGGACACTGAAGCTTTCTTT; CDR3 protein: CASRTVDTEAFF
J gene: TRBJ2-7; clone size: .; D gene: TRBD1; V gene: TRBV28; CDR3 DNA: TGTGCCAGCGGTTTCGGGGGACAGGAGGGTGCGCAGTACTTC; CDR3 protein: CASGFGGQEGAQYF
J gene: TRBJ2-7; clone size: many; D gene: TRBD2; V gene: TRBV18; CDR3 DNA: TGTGCCAGCTCACCAACCCTAGCGGGAGATTACGAGCAGTACTTC; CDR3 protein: CASSPTLAGDYEQYF
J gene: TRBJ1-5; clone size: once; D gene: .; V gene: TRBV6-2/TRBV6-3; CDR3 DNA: TGTGCCAGCAGATTTCGCGTAGGGGGTTGGGGTCAGCCCCAGCATTTT; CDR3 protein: CASRFRVGGWGQPQHF
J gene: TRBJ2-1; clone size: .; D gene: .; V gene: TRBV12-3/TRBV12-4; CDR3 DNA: TGTGCCAGCAGTAGTAGTGGGAGTTTAAGACATGAGCAGTTCTTC; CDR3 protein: CASSSSGSLRHEQFF
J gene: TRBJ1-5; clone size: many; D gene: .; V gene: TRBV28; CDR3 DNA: TGTGCCAGCAGTTTCGACGATTATCAGCCCCAGCATTTT; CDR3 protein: CASSFDDYQPQHF
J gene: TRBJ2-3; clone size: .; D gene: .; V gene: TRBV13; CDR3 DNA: TGTGCCAGCAGCTTAGGCCGGGATAATACGCAGTATTTT; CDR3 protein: CASSLGRDNTQYF
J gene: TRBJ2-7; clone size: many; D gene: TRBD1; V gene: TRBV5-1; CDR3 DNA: TGCGCCAGCAGCTCGGGACAGCTTTACGAGCAGTACTTC; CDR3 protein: CASSSGQLYEQYF
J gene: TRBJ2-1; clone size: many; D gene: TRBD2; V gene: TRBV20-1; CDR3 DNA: TGCAGTGCCATCGGGCGGGAGGCGTCCTCCTACAATGAGCAGTTCTTC; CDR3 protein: CSAIGREASSYNEQFF
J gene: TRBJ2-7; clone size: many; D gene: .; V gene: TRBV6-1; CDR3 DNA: TGTGCCAGCAGGGGACTTCTTACCTACGAGCAGTACTTC; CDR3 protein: CASRGLLTYEQYF
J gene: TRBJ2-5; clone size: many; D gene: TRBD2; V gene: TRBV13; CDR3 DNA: TGTGCCAGCAGCCTCAGGACTAGCGGTGATCAAGAGACCCAGTACTTC; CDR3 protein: CASSLRTSGDQETQYF